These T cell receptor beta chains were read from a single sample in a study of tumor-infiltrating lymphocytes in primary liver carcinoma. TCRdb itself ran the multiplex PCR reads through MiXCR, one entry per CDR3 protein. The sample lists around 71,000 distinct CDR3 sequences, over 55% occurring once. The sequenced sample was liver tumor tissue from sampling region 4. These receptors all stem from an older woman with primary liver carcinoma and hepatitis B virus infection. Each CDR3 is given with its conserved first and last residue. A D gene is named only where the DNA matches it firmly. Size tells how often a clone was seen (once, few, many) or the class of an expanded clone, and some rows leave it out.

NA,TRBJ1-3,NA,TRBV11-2,TGTGCCAGCAGCTCAGGAAATTACGAGGGCACCATATATTTT,CASSSGNYEGTIYF
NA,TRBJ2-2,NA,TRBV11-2,TGTGCCGGCAGCCATCCGCAAGGACCGATCGGGGAGCTGTTTTTT,CAGSHPQGPIGELFF
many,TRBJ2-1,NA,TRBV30,TGTGCCTGGAGTTTAAATAGTGAGCAGTTCTTC,CAWSLNSEQFF
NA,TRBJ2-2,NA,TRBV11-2,TGTGCCAGCAGCTTAGAGCTGGCGGGACCCGGGGAACTGTTTTTT,CASSLELAGPGELFF
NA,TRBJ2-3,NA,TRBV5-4,TGTGCCAGCAACTGGAGGAGCGGTAACACGGATACGCAGTATTTT,CASNWRSGNTDTQYF
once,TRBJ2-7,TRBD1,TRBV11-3,TGTGCCAACAGCCCCGGGACAGGGGTCAAATACGAGCAATACTTC,CANSPGTGVKYEQYF
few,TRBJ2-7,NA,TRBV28,TGTGCCAGTAGAAGACAGGCCACCTCCTACGAGCAGTACTTC,CASRRQATSYEQYF
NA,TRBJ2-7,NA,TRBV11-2,TGTGCCAGCAGCTTAACTAGTGGGAGCGGGCACTACTTC,CASSLTSGSGHYF
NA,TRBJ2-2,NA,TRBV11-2,TGTGCCGGCAGTTTAGATAGGACTGGGAAGCTGTTTTTT,CAGSLDRTGKLFF
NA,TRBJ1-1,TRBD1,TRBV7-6,TGTGCCAGCAGCCAATCGGGACAGGGAAGAGTTGAGGCTTTCTTT,CASSQSGQGRVEAFF
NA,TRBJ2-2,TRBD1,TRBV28,TGTGCCAGCAGTTTGGTGGGGACAGAACACACCGGGGAGCTGTTTTTT,CASSLVGTEHTGELFF
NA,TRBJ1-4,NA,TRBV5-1,TGCGCCAGCAGCTTAACGGGGAAGAAAGAAAAACTGTTTTTT,CASSLTGKKEKLFF
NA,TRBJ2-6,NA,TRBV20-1,TGCAGTGCTAGAGTGGGGAGGGGGACTGGGGCCAACGTCCTGACTTTC,CSARVGRGTGANVLTF
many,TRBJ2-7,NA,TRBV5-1,TGTGCCAGCAGCCCGACGCCATACGAGCAGTACTTC,CASSPTPYEQYF
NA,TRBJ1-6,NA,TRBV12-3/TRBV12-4,TGTGCCAGCAGTCGCACCGAGACGGCGAACTCACTCCTCCACTTT,CASSRTETANSLLHF
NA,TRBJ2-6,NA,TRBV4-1,TGCGCCAGCAACCAAGATCGTAGAGGGACTGGGGTCAACGTCCTGACTTTC,CASNQDRRGTGVNVLTF
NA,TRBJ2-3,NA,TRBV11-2,TGTGCCTGCAGCTTAGGTCTAAGTGGGTTAGTGGGAGAAGGGATAGATACGCAGTATTTT,CACSLGLSGLVGEGIDTQYF
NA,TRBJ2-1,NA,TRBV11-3,TGTGTCAGCAGCTTAGGATACAGCAATAAGCAGTTCTTC,CVSSLGYSNKQFF
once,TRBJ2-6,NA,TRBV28,TGTGGCAGCAGTTCGAATCCAGGGGACGCCTCTGGGGCCAACGCCCTGACTTTC,CGSSSNPGDASGANALTF
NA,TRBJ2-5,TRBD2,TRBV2,TGTGCCAGTCTAGCGGGAAGCGGTCAAGAGACCCAGTACTTC,CASLAGSGQETQYF
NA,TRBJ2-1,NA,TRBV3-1,TGTGCCAGCTCATACAACCGGGTCCACGAGCAGTTCTTC,CASSYNRVHEQFF
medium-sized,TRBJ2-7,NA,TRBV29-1,TGCAGCGTTGAAGACTCCGGGACTCCCCCGTACGAGCAGTACTTC,CSVEDSGTPPYEQYF
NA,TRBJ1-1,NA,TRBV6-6,TGTGCCAGCAGCAATACCCAGAACACTGAAGCTTTCTTT,CASSNTQNTEAFF
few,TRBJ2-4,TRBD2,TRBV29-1,TGCAGCGTCGGAATCGGGGGGTACACTCAGTATTTC,CSVGIGGYTQYF
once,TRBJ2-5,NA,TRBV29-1,NA,CSVGRGAETQCF
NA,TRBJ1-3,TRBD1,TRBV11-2,TGTGTCAGCAGCTCGCGCCCGGACAGGGGAGCGTACTCTGGAGACACCATATATTTT,CVSSSRPDRGAYSGDTIYF
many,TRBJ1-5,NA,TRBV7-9,TGTGCCAGCAGCTTAGAGCCCAAGGGGGGCAATCAGCCCCAGCATTTT,CASSLEPKGGNQPQHF
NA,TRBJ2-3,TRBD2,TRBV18,TGTGCCAGCTCACCGCGACCCCCGGGACTAGCGGATAGCACAGATACGCAGTATTTT,CASSPRPPGLADSTDTQYF
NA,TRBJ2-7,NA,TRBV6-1,TGTGCCAGTAGTTACAGGGACGAGGAGTACTTC,CASSYRDEEYF
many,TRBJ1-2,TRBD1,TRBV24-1,TGTGCCACCAGTACCACTCCGGGACAGGGGAACTATGGCTACACCTTC,CATSTTPGQGNYGYTF
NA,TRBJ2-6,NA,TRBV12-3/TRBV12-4,TGTGTCAGCAGTACAAGGGGCGCTGGGGCCAACGTCCTGACTTTC,CVSSTRGAGANVLTF
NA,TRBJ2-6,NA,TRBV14,TGTGCCATTAGCCAGATAGGAACCGGGGCCAACGTCCCGACTTTC,CAISQIGTGANVPTF
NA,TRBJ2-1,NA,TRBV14,TGTGGTAGCAGCCAAGATCGGGAGCGAACTCGCAAACCCCGGTTCTTC,CGSSQDRERTRKPRFF
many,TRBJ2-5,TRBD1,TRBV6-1,TGTGCCAGCAGCATTGAACTAGGGGGCGGCGGTGAGACCCAGTACTTC,CASSIELGGGGETQYF
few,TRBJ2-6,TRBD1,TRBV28,TGTGCCAGCAGCCGCCCGGGACAGGGTATATCTGGGGCCAACGTCCTGACTTTC,CASSRPGQGISGANVLTF
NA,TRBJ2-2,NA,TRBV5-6,TGTTCCAGCAGCCGGGACTTGTGGATTGGGGAGCTGTTTTTT,CSSSRDLWIGELFF
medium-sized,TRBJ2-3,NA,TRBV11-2,TGTGCCAGCAGCTTAACACCCGGCGTACCCCCCACAGATACGCAGTATTTT,CASSLTPGVPPTDTQYF
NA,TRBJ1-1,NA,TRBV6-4,TGTGCCAGCAGTGAAGATAGCACAAGGTCTCAAGCTTTCTTT,CASSEDSTRSQAFF
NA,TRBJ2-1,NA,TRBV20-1,TGCAGTGCTAGGGGGGGTTACCACAATGAGCAGTTCTTC,CSARGGYHNEQFF
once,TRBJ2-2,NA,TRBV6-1,TGTGCCAGCAGTGACGGGGGTCAAACTGACACCGGGGAGCTGTTTTTT,CASSDGGQTDTGELFF
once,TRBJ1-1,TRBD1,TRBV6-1,TGTGCCAGCAGTGAATACCAGGGGGGCGCTGAGGCTTTCTTT,CASSEYQGGAEAFF